This TCR beta chain came from a study of shared clonotypes between healthy human individuals. Germline CDR1 SGHRS, CDR2 YFSETQ. The CDR3 extends over 14 amino acids. The trim removed 4 bases at V and 1 base at J, leaving 4 bases unmatched. Regarding this clone: Other DNA sequences in this sample translate to the same CDR3.

The authors ran the assay at deep level. TCRdb's copy holds only in-frame clones and misses some; the assay was immunoSEQ multiplex PCR. The profile shows 650,000 to 800,000 clones, just under 75% of them singletons. Sequencing used memory CD4+ T cells sorted from blood. Stated subset: CD45RA-negative fraction. This rearrangement joins TRBV5-1 to TRBJ2-7; 8 bases map to TRBD1. The clonotype comes from a woman between 25 and 40 years old in good health. In DNA form, the CDR3 reads TGCGCCAGCAGCCCGGACAGGGTGTCCTACGAGCAGTACTTC. Its translation is CASSPDRVSYEQYF.